The rows below give T cell receptor beta chains drawn from one sample of a study of shared clonotypes between healthy human individuals. Data came from immunoSEQ multiplex PCR; TCRdb stores just in-frame clones and leaves some out. The sample lists 450,000 to 700,000 clones; about 95% were seen once. Sequences were obtained from naive CD8+ T cells sorted from blood. The receptors stem from a woman aged 30 to 39 in good health. Each CDR3 is given with its conserved first and last residue. D genes are given only for firm matches. Some rows mark clone size as missing; the rest say once, few, many or name a class of expanded clone.

D gene	J gene	V gene	clone size	CDR3 DNA	CDR3 protein
NA	TRBJ1-1	TRBV19	NA	TGTGCCAGTAGTATGTGGGGAACTGAAGCTTTCTTT	CASSMWGTEAFF
NA	TRBJ2-7	TRBV28	NA	TGTGCCAGCAGTTCTAGGACGGTGGGGTACGAGCAGTACTTC	CASSSRTVGYEQYF
NA	TRBJ2-1	TRBV14	once	TGTGCCAGCAGCCAAGATGGGACATTCTCCTACAATGAGCAGTTCTTC	CASSQDGTFSYNEQFF
NA	TRBJ1-4	TRBV27	few	TGTGCCAGCAGTTTATGGGCAGCGGGGGAACTGTTTTTT	CASSLWAAGELFF
NA	TRBJ1-1	TRBV28	NA	TGTGCCAGCAGCTTAGACAGCCCTGAAGCTTTCTTT	CASSLDSPEAFF
NA	TRBJ2-7	TRBV7-2	NA	TGTGCCAGCAGCTTAGGTCTAGCTATGTACGAGCAGTACTTC	CASSLGLAMYEQYF
NA	TRBJ2-7	TRBV28	NA	TGTGCCAGCAGCCCACGGGACCCTGGCTCCGAGCAGTACTTC	CASSPRDPGSEQYF
TRBD2	TRBJ2-6	TRBV19	NA	TGTGCCAGTAGTACCCTACGACTGCGACTAGCGGGAGGGAGCTCTGGGGCCAACGTCCTGACTTTC	CASSTLRLRLAGGSSGANVLTF
NA	TRBJ2-1	TRBV9	NA	TGTGCCAGCAGCGTAGTTCCCAATGAGCAGTTCTTC	CASSVVPNEQFF
TRBD2	TRBJ2-1	TRBV2	NA	TGTGCCAGGGACCTGGGACTAGCGGACAATGAGCAGTTCTTC	CARDLGLADNEQFF
TRBD2	TRBJ2-7	TRBV13	NA	TGTGCCAGCAGCTTCAGACTAGCGGGAGGGTACGAGCAGTACTTC	CASSFRLAGGYEQYF
TRBD1	TRBJ1-5	TRBV28	NA	TGTGCCAGCAGTTTTGACCCTAGACAGGGCCTGGACTATAGCAATCAGCCCCAGCATTTT	CASSFDPRQGLDYSNQPQHF
TRBD1	TRBJ1-5	TRBV19	NA	TGTGCCAGTAGGAGCGGGGACAGGGAGCCGAATCAGCCCCAGCATTTT	CASRSGDREPNQPQHF
NA	TRBJ2-7	TRBV4-2	NA	TGTGCCAGCAGCCAAGCCTGGGGTGAAGGACGCTACGAGCAGTACTTC	CASSQAWGEGRYEQYF
NA	TRBJ2-1	TRBV2	NA	TGTGCCAGCCGGGCAGACAACAATGAGCAGTTCTTC	CASRADNNEQFF
NA	TRBJ2-7	TRBV27	NA	TGTGCCAGCAGTTTATCCCAGCGCTACGAGCAGTACTTC	CASSLSQRYEQYF
NA	TRBJ2-1	TRBV13	NA	TGTGCCAGCAGCTTTCTCCCAAGGGAGGACCACAATGAGCAGTTCTTC	CASSFLPREDHNEQFF
TRBD1	TRBJ1-5	TRBV28	NA	TGTGCCAGCTCTGTTACAGGGGATCAGCCCCAGCATTTT	CASSVTGDQPQHF
NA	TRBJ2-7	TRBV13	NA	TGTGCCAGCAGCCCGGCGCGGTGGGCGGAGCAGTACTTC	CASSPARWAEQYF
TRBD2	TRBJ2-1	TRBV11-2	once	TGTGCCAGCAGCTTAGATCGTCGGGGGGGGAATGAGCAGTTCTTC	CASSLDRRGGNEQFF
TRBD2	TRBJ2-7	TRBV9	NA	TGTGCCAGCAGCCTCGGACTAGCGGGAGGGTACGAGCAGTACTTC	CASSLGLAGGYEQYF
NA	TRBJ1-5	TRBV7-8	NA	TGTGCCAGCAGCTTTTACGGTAATCAGCCCCAGCATTTT	CASSFYGNQPQHF
NA	TRBJ2-2	TRBV2	NA	TGTGCCAGCCGTAGGTCCGGGGAGCTGTTTTTT	CASRRSGELFF
NA	TRBJ1-6	TRBV28	NA	TGTGCCAGCAGTTTGGGGCACTCAGTCTCACCCCTCCACTTT	CASSLGHSVSPLHF